These 30 T cell receptor beta chains originate from one sample sequenced in a study of early T cells in non-severe SARS-CoV-2 infection. Each CDR3 protein is one row after TCRdb ran MiXCR on the 5' RACE reads. The sample includes 53,000 or so distinct CDR3 sequences, 7.7% of them seen just once. Specimen: whole blood. These receptors were taken from an adult who was a healthcare worker with PCR-confirmed SARS-CoV-2 infection or an uninfected control (not recorded which).

This clonotype has just a few counts. As DNA, the CDR3 is TGTGCCACCAGCTCATCGGGCAGGGTGACAGATACGCAGTATTTT. It translates to CATSSSGRVTDTQYF. The V and J genes are TRBV15 and TRBJ2-3; perhaps TRBD1 as D (5 bases). The CDR3 covers 15 residues. Germline V gives CDR1 LNHNV, CDR2 YYDKDF (reference sequence). V lost 5 bases, J lost 3 bases, and 15 bases lay in between.

V is TRBV5-5 and J is TRBJ1-2; no clear D. Germline V lookup: CDR1 SGHKS, CDR2 YYEKEE (reference sequence). The ends were cut back, 2 bases at V and 2 bases at J, with 13 bases in the middle. The CDR3 totals 15 residues. CDR3 loop: CASSFLGESNYGYTF. The CDR3 DNA reads as TGTGCCAGCAGCTTCTTGGGAGAGTCCAACTATGGCTACACCTTC.

This clonotype showed up many times. The CDR3 region is CASSEGTGGNEQYF. The CDR3 DNA sequence: TGTGCCAGCAGTGAAGGGACAGGGGGGAACGAGCAGTACTTC. The gene calls are TRBV2 and TRBJ2-7, with 10 bases that match TRBD1. CDR1 and CDR2 (germline): SNHLY, FYNNEI. CDR3 size: 14 residues. With V trimmed by 1 base and J by 5 bases, 2 bases remained unmatched.

This clonotype was detected many times. This sequence joins TRBV20-1 and TRBJ2-3; TRBD2 aligns across 12 bases. Per germline, CDR1 DFQATT and CDR2 SNEGSKA (reference sequence). The V segment lost 5 bases and the J segment 4 bases; nucleotides outside the gene matches: 4. This CDR3 spans 14 amino acids. CDR3 in amino acids: CSALLAGGSDTQYF. DNA of the CDR3: TGCAGTGCTCTACTAGCGGGGGGATCAGATACGCAGTATTTT.

This clonotype occurred many times. The chain uses TRBV5-1 and TRBJ2-1, with D perhaps TRBD1 or TRBD2 (6 bases each). V was shortened by 3 bases and J by 4 bases, with 17 bases between the two germline ends. There are 16 residues in the CDR3. Germline CDR1 is SGHRS and CDR2 is YFSETQ. The CDR3 sequence: CASSSHGRGDYNEQFF. The CDR3 bases are TGCGCCAGCAGCTCCCATGGAAGGGGGGATTACAATGAGCAGTTCTTC.

This clonotype was recorded many times. V is TRBV20-1 and J is TRBJ2-3; the D is unclear. V lost 3 bases and J 1 base, leaving 14 bases between the germline ends. The CDR3 covers 15 residues. In germline, CDR1 is DFQATT, CDR2 SNEGSKA (reference sequence). The CDR3 DNA reads TGCAGTGCTAGCCTGGCTGGACGAGGCACAGATACGCAGTATTTT. This encodes CSASLAGRGTDTQYF.

This clonotype was counted at least ten times. V usage is TRBV6-5 and J usage is TRBJ1-2; D not resolved. The length of the CDR3 is 15 residues. Germline CDR1 MNHEY, CDR2 SVGAGI. V was shortened by 4 bases and J by 2 bases, with 14 bases between the two germline ends. In nucleotides, the CDR3 is TGTGCCAGCAGTTCCTTGGTGGAGGCAAACTATGGCTACACCTTC. As protein: CASSSLVEANYGYTF.

This chain connects TRBV6-1 to TRBJ2-3, with a weak D call TRBD2 (6 bases). This CDR3 has 18 amino acids. The V end lost 7 bases, the J end lost 0 bases, and 23 bases lay between the germline ends. Germline V lookup: CDR1 MNHNS, CDR2 SASEGT. The CDR3 DNA sequence: TGTGCCAGCACCCCGGCGGGACGTCGAGCTGCTAGCACAGATACGCAGTATTTT. This encodes CASTPAGRRAASTDTQYF.

This sequence joins TRBV20-1 and TRBJ1-1, with 9 bases identical to TRBD1. The germline CDR1 and CDR2 sequences are DFQATT and SNEGSKA (reference sequence). The junction had 8 bases not matched to a gene; V was cut back by 5 bases and J by 7 bases. The CDR3 runs 13 residues. CDR3 amino acids: CSALRQGGLEAFF. In DNA form, the CDR3 reads TGCAGTGCTCTTAGACAGGGGGGCCTTGAAGCTTTCTTT.

This clonotype was found many times. The chain couples TRBV28 to TRBJ1-6; weak D call: TRBD1 (5 bases). Germline V gene lookup returns CDR1 MDHEN and CDR2 SYDVKM. The CDR3 is 14 residues long. Trimming cost V 2 bases and J 7 bases, with 9 bases left between them. The DNA for the CDR3 is TGTGCCAGCAGTTTAGCGGCAGGGAATTCACCCCTCCACTTT. Its protein is CASSLAAGNSPLHF.

The table lists this clonotype with many counts. V usage is TRBV28 and J usage is TRBJ2-2, with TRBD1 matching 9 bases. Germline V lookup: CDR1 MDHEN, CDR2 SYDVKM. CDR3 length equals 15 residues. With 7 bases clipped from V and 5 bases from J, the junction kept 8 bases outside the gene matches. The CDR3 spells CASTRDRVKTGELFF. CDR3 bases: TGTGCCAGCACTCGGGACAGGGTAAAAACCGGGGAGCTGTTTTTT.

This clonotype was recorded many times. The chain joins TRBV7-9 to TRBJ1-5; 7 nucleotides align to TRBD1. The length of the CDR3 is 15 residues. Germline trimming cut 1 base from V and 2 bases from J; bases unmatched to any gene: 2. Germline CDR1 and CDR2: SEHNR and FQNEAQ (reference sequence). DNA for the CDR3: TGTGCCAGCAGCTTAGACAGGGGAGGCAATCAGCCCCAGCATTTT. As protein: CASSLDRGGNQPQHF.

The V and J genes are TRBV28 and TRBJ1-1; D may be TRBD1 (6 bases). V was pared by 4 bases and J by 0 bases, with 9 bases between. Germline loops: CDR1 MDHEN, CDR2 SYDVKM. The CDR3 is made up of 14 amino acids. The CDR3 here is CASSWDNMNTEAFF. The CDR3 DNA sequence: TGTGCCAGCAGTTGGGACAACATGAACACTGAAGCTTTCTTT.

Here the CDR3 reads CASSLSSAGGEEKLFF. In nucleotides, the CDR3 is TGTGCCAGCAGCTTAAGCTCGGCAGGGGGAGAAGAAAAACTGTTTTTT. This chain joins TRBV7-2 and TRBJ1-4; 7 nucleotides agree with TRBD1. Germline V gene data show CDR1 as SGHTA and CDR2 as FQGNSA. Trimming took 2 bases from V and 8 from J; bases not matched to a gene: 11. The CDR3 has 16 amino acids.

The chain has TRBV7-9 and TRBJ1-1; D is perhaps TRBD1 (5 bases). This CDR3 spans 16 amino acids. Germline CDR1 reads SEHNR; CDR2 reads FQNEAQ (reference sequence). V was shortened by 5 bases and J by 6 bases, with 22 bases between the two germline ends. This chain's CDR3 is CASSLQDRSVIAEAFF. CDR3 nucleotide sequence: TGTGCCAGCAGCCTACAGGACCGCTCTGTGATCGCTGAAGCTTTCTTT.

This clonotype has ten or more counts. V and J are TRBV28 and TRBJ1-1; no clear D. V dropped 7 bases and J dropped 8 bases, with 11 bases sitting between them. This CDR3 comprises 11 residues. Per the germline V gene, CDR1 is MDHEN and CDR2 is SYDVKM. The CDR3 sequence: CASTLGGEAFF. The CDR3 DNA is TGTGCCAGCACCCTGGGAGGGGAAGCTTTCTTT.

This clonotype was counted ten times or more. The chain carries TRBV10-3 and TRBJ2-7; possibly TRBD2 for D (5 bases). CDR1 ENHRY and CDR2 SYGVKD come from the germline V gene. V lost 0 bases and J lost 0, with 9 bases in between. This CDR3 region has 15 residues. The CDR3 here is CAISESLAISYEQYF. The CDR3 DNA follows: TGTGCCATCAGTGAGTCTTTAGCGATCTCCTACGAGCAGTACTTC.

Ten or more counts support this clonotype. The chain employs TRBV20-1 and TRBJ2-2; 11 positions match TRBD1. The CDR3 runs to 15 residues. The germline V gene has CDR1 DFQATT and CDR2 SNEGSKA (reference sequence). With 5 bases clipped from V and 5 bases from J, the junction kept 7 bases outside the gene matches. CDR3 in DNA: TGCAGTGCTGGCGGAGGACAGGGGGCGACCGGGGAGCTGTTTTTT. Its translation is CSAGGGQGATGELFF.

This clonotype was picked up a small number of times. The rearrangement uses TRBV5-6 and TRBJ2-1, with a tentative D call TRBD1 (6 bases). Trimming took 0 bases from V and 6 from J, leaving 7 bases between them. Per the germline V gene, CDR1 is SGHDT and CDR2 is YYEEEE. The CDR3 covers 13 residues. The CDR3 sequence is CASSLGQVNEQFF. Written as DNA, the CDR3 is TGTGCCAGCAGCTTGGGACAGGTCAATGAGCAGTTCTTC.

This clonotype was counted at least ten times. The J gene is TRBJ1-6, the V gene TRBV12-3 or TRBV12-4; no reliable D call. The V and J ends lost 5 bases and 15 bases respectively, with 26 bases between them. The CDR3 extends over 16 amino acids. CDR3 DNA sequence: TGTGCCAGCAGTCAGAATACGGGCGCGCCTTTGGTTATCCTCCACTTT. Its protein is CASSQNTGAPLVILHF.

This clonotype was picked up a small number of times. CDR3 residues: CASMDSASNQPQHF. Here the CDR3 DNA reads TGTGCCAGCATGGACAGTGCGAGCAATCAGCCCCAGCATTTT. V is TRBV7-9 and J is TRBJ1-5; D may be TRBD1 (6 bases). The V end was cut by 7 bases, the J end by 1 base, with 11 bases between. CDR1 SEHNR and CDR2 FQNEAQ come from the germline V gene (reference sequence). The CDR3 totals 14 residues.

The sample holds a few counts of this clonotype. The chain is built from TRBV29-1 and TRBJ1-1, with D unresolved. Deletions cut 4 bases from V and 3 bases from J, with 9 bases between. This CDR3 is 12 amino acids long. The germline V gene has CDR1 SQVTM and CDR2 ANQGSEA. The CDR3 sequence: CSVGVKYTEAFF. The CDR3 bases are TGCAGCGTTGGGGTAAAGTACACTGAAGCTTTCTTT.

This clonotype was counted only a few times. This chain uses TRBV20-1 with TRBJ1-3, with D tentatively TRBD1 (6 bases). Germline CDR1 reads DFQATT; CDR2 reads SNEGSKA (reference sequence). The CDR3 contains 15 residues. V lost 6 bases and J 0 bases, leaving 15 bases between the germline ends. CDR3 in DNA: TGCAGTGCGCTAGAGACAGGAAGCTCTGGAAACACCATATATTTT. Encoded protein: CSALETGSSGNTIYF.

This clonotype was recorded many times. V is TRBV3-1 and J is TRBJ1-5; D gene uncertain. V lost 4 bases and J lost 4, with 5 bases in between. The CDR3 totals 12 residues. Per the germline V gene, CDR1 is LGHDT and CDR2 is YNNKEL (reference sequence). Here the CDR3 DNA reads TGTGCCAGCAGCCTATTAAATCAGCCCCAGCATTTT. Its translation is CASSLLNQPQHF.

This chain uses TRBV12-3 or TRBV12-4 with TRBJ1-6; D remains ambiguous. CDR3 length: 14 amino acids. The V end was cut by 7 bases, the J end by 0 bases, with 7 bases between. CDR3 sequence reads: CASTPSSYNSPLHF. The DNA of the CDR3 is TGTGCCAGCACCCCCAGCTCCTATAATTCACCCCTCCACTTT.

This clonotype was observed many times. This chain links TRBV9 with TRBJ1-6; 7 nucleotides agree with TRBD1. Germline V CDR1 and CDR2: SGDLS, YYNGEE. Trimming took 0 bases from V and 4 from J; bases not matched to a gene: 1. The CDR3 has 15 amino acids. Here the CDR3 reads CASSVGTGYNSPLHF. CDR3 bases: TGTGCCAGCAGCGTAGGGACAGGTTATAATTCACCCCTCCACTTT.

Only a few counts were recorded for this clonotype. The chain uses TRBV11-2 and TRBJ2-5; TRBD1 matches at 7 bases. CDR3 size: 13 residues. After removal of 4 bases from V and 2 bases from J, the junction contained 1 base not matched to a gene. Germline V gene sequence: CDR1 SGHAT, CDR2 FQNNGV. The CDR3 here is CASSWTGQETQYF. The CDR3 bases are TGTGCCAGCAGCTGGACAGGTCAAGAGACCCAGTACTTC.

Many counts were recorded for this clonotype. This chain's CDR3 is CASSPRLYGYTF. The CDR3 bases are TGTGCCAGCAGCCCAAGGCTTTATGGCTACACCTTC. The rearrangement uses TRBV28 and TRBJ1-2; D is unresolved. CDR3 length: 12 residues. Germline CDR1 is MDHEN and CDR2 is SYDVKM. V was clipped by 6 bases and J by 5 bases, with 10 bases between them.

This clonotype was found many times. One end of the junction is discordant with germline, which a read error may explain. The chain joins TRBV6-6 to TRBJ2-2; 9 positions agree with TRBD2. The germline CDR1 and CDR2 sequences are MNHNY and SVGAGI (reference sequence). There are 12 residues in the CDR3. CDR3 in DNA: TGTGCCAGCAGTTACGGAGCGGGGGGCCTGATTTTT. This sequence encodes CASSYGAGGLIF.

This clonotype was counted at least ten times. The chain joins TRBV3-1 to TRBJ1-4; D not resolved. The germline V gene has CDR1 LGHDT and CDR2 YNNKEL (reference sequence). With 6 bases removed from V and 1 base from J, the gap between germline ends came to 12 bases. This CDR3 contains 15 residues. Written as DNA, the CDR3 is TGTGCCAGCAGAGCCGCCGGTGGAACTAATGAAAAACTGTTTTTT. Its protein product is CASRAAGGTNEKLFF.